This TCR beta chain was retrieved from a study of T cell responses to AZD1222 COVID-19 vaccine. Overall study findings and caveats: Variant regions that are unmutated are reportedly the target of nearly half of spike-specific TCRs.

With 5 bases removed from V and 8 bases from J, the gap between germline ends came to 15 bases. CDR3 size: 13 residues. The germline gives CDR1 MNHEY, CDR2 SMNVEV (reference sequence). In regard to this clone: Antigen specificity is unknown.

TCRdb's copy holds only in-frame clones and misses some; the assay was immunoSEQ multiplex PCR. Of 130,000 to 150,000 clones in the sample, over 80% are singletons; the top ten hold roughly 2.9%. The origin of this receptor is an adult in good health. V usage is TRBV27 and J usage is TRBJ1-2; D possibly corresponds to TRBD1 (6 bases). Source: peripheral blood, taken on day 0 of MenACWY control vaccination. Written as DNA, the CDR3 is TGTGCCAGCAGTCTTAACAGGGTATTGGGCTACACCTTC. Translation: CASSLNRVLGYTF.